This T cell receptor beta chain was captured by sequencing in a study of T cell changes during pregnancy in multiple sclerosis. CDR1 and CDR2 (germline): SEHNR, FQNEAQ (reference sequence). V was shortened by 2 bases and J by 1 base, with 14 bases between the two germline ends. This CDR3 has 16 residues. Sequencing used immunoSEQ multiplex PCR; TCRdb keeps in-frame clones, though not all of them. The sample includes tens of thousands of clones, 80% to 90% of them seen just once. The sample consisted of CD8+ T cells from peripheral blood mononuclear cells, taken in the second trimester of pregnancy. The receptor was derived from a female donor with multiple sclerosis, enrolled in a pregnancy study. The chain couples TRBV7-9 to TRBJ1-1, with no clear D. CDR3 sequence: CASSLFPVFENTEAFF. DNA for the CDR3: TGTGCCAGCAGCTTATTCCCGGTATTTGAGAACACTGAAGCTTTCTTT.